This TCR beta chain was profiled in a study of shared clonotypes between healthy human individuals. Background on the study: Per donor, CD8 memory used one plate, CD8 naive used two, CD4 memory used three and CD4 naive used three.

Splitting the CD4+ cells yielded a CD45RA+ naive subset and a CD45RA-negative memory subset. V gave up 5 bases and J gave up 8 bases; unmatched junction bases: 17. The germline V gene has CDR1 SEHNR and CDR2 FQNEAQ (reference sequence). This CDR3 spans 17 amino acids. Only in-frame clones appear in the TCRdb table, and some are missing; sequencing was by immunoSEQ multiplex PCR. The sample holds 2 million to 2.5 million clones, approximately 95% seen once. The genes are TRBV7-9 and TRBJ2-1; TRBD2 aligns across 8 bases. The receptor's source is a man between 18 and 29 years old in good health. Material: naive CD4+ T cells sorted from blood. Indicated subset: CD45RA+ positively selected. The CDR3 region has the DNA TGTGCCAGCAGCGTCCCGAGAGTAGCGGGGACTCTATATGAGCAGTTCTTC. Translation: CASSVPRVAGTLYEQFF.